This T cell receptor (beta chain) emerged from a study of OX40 agonist ivuxolimab in advanced cancers. Turning to the study itself: As their treatment, patients were administered ivuxolimab, an agonistic anti-OX40 (CD134) antibody. Study results and limitations: The mean number of expanded clones was higher in CD8+ T cells than in CD4+. Within 6 weeks, CD4+ and CD8+ blood T cells expanded clonally at 0.1 to 3.0 mg/kg.

Germline CDR1 reads SGHNT; CDR2 reads YYREEE (reference sequence). The CDR3 loop spans 16 amino acids. Trimming left V 3 bases short and J 2 bases short, with 18 bases between. A note on this clone: The antigen is undetermined.

Repertoires were generated with immunoSEQ multiplex PCR, while TCRdb's copy carries only in-frame clones and drops some. The data hold 80,000 to 100,000 clones, with around 94% observed a single time. Blood sampling was done at baseline, cycle 4 day 1, and cycle 7 day 1. The receptor was derived from an adult with an advanced solid tumor such as melanoma, head and neck, liver or kidney cancer. This material consisted of CD4+ or CD8+ T cells sorted from blood, taken in a trial of the OX40 agonist ivuxolimab. This chain uses TRBV5-4 with TRBJ2-7, with a possible D match to TRBD2 (6 bases). CDR3 in DNA: TGTGCCAGCAGCTCAAATTCGGGGGATCGGCCCTACGAGCAGTACTTC. It codes for CASSSNSGDRPYEQYF.